This is a list of T cell receptor beta chains from one sample in a study of T cells in Graves' hyperthyroidism and ophthalmopathy. TCRdb independently ran MiXCR on the multiplex PCR reads; one entry per CDR3 protein. Of 300,000 to 450,000 distinct CDR3 sequences in the sample, 20% to 25% were seen once. Material for sequencing was blood. These receptors were obtained from a man aged 45-65 years with Graves' hyperthyroidism. Each CDR3 is given with its conserved first and last residue. D genes are given only for firm matches. Clone sizes are given selectively: once, few, many, or a class where the clone is expanded.

J gene | clone size | D gene | V gene | CDR3 DNA | CDR3 protein
TRBJ2-2 | NA | NA | TRBV7-9 | TGTGCCAGCACCCCCTGGGGGCTAAAAAACACCGGGGAGCTGTTTTTT | CASTPWGLKNTGELFF
TRBJ1-5 | NA | NA | TRBV28 | TGTGCCAGCAGACCCCCTGGGGCAGCTAATCAGCCCCAGCATTTT | CASRPPGAANQPQHF
TRBJ2-1 | few | TRBD2 | TRBV6-4 | TGTGCCAGCAGTGTGGAAGCGGGAGACTACAATGAGCAGTTCTTC | CASSVEAGDYNEQFF
TRBJ1-1 | NA | NA | TRBV19 | TGTGCCAGTAGTATCACGGGGGGCGGAACTGAAGCTTTCTTT | CASSITGGGTEAFF
TRBJ2-2 | NA | NA | TRBV7-3 | TGTGCCAGCGCGACCCCTAGGGTCCCCGGGGAGCTGTTTTTT | CASATPRVPGELFF
TRBJ2-7 | NA | NA | TRBV5-1 | TGCGCCAGCAGCAGGGACGGCGCTAACCCCTACGAGCAGTACTTC | CASSRDGANPYEQYF
TRBJ2-2 | NA | TRBD2 | TRBV10-3 | TGTGCCGCCTATAGCGGGAGTAGCGAGCTGTTTTTT | CAAYSGSSELFF
TRBJ2-3 | NA | TRBD1 | TRBV28 | TGTGCCAGCAGTTTCCCGCCTAGACAGGGGAACACAGATACGCAGTATTTT | CASSFPPRQGNTDTQYF
TRBJ2-1 | NA | NA | TRBV20-1 | TGCAGTGCTAGAGATGGGGACTCCATCAATGAGCAGTTCTTC | CSARDGDSINEQFF
TRBJ1-6 | NA | NA | TRBV7-2 | TGTGCCAGCAGCTTAGTGTTTGGGGGCAATTCACCCCTCCACTTT | CASSLVFGGNSPLHF
TRBJ2-2 | many | NA | TRBV24-1 | TGTGCCACCAGAAGCCCTAACACCGGGGAGCTGTTTTTT | CATRSPNTGELFF
TRBJ2-7 | once | NA | TRBV12-5 | TGTGCTAGTGGGCCCCCCTCCCCGGGAACATACGAGCAGTACTTC | CASGPPSPGTYEQYF
TRBJ2-3 | NA | TRBD2 | TRBV20-1 | TGCAGTGCTAGGGGCCTAGCGGGAGCCACAGATACGCAGTATTTT | CSARGLAGATDTQYF
TRBJ1-4 | many | TRBD1 | TRBV5-1 | TGCGCCAGCAGCTTAAAGGGACAGGATGAAAAACTGTTTTTT | CASSLKGQDEKLFF
TRBJ2-5 | few | NA | TRBV6-1 | TGTGCCAGCAGAGGAGGACTGAACCAAGAGACCCAGTACTTC | CASRGGLNQETQYF
TRBJ2-7 | few | TRBD1 | TRBV6-1 | TGTGCCAGCAATCAAGGACAGGGGCTGACCTACGAGCAGTACTTC | CASNQGQGLTYEQYF
TRBJ2-1 | NA | NA | TRBV20-1 | TGCAGTGCTCCAATTGAAGTAGAAGGGAACAATGAGCAGTTCTTC | CSAPIEVEGNNEQFF
TRBJ2-2 | few | NA | TRBV18 | TGTGCCAGCTCACCAACGCGGACCCTGGGCACCGGGGAGCTGTTTTTT | CASSPTRTLGTGELFF
TRBJ2-5 | many | NA | TRBV6-2/TRBV6-3 | TGTGCCAGCAGCTACACTGGATACCAAGAGACCCAGTACTTC | CASSYTGYQETQYF
TRBJ1-2 | NA | NA | TRBV5-1 | TGCGCCAGCAGCCCGGCGGGCCTCTATGGCTACACCTTC | CASSPAGLYGYTF
TRBJ2-2 | NA | TRBD1 | TRBV12-3/TRBV12-4 | TGTGCCAGCAGTGTCCAGGGGGCCGGGGAGCTGTTTTTT | CASSVQGAGELFF
TRBJ2-1 | NA | TRBD2 | TRBV9 | TGTGCCAGCAGCGTAGAAGGCGGGAGAATATCCTACAATGAGCAGTTCTTC | CASSVEGGRISYNEQFF
TRBJ1-5 | NA | NA | TRBV6-1 | TGTGCCAGCACCACTGGGGGGGCGGGTAGCAATCAGCCCCAGCATTTT | CASTTGGAGSNQPQHF